This paragraph reports one T cell receptor (beta chain). Its antigen is currently unknown. This entry belongs to a study of cytomegalovirus exposure and HLA in healthy donors. In the study overall: Among roughly 190 million T cells, an earlier analysis found roughly 100 million unique TCR beta sequences. The Caucasian-associated ancestry cluster held around 81% of roughly 370 genotyped donors.

Primers for the PCR totalled 60 Vbeta and 13 Jbeta. Sequencing used immunoSEQ multiplex PCR; TCRdb keeps in-frame clones, though not all of them. The top ten hold about 3.5% of the sample, which has roughly 97,000 clones, 73% seen once. Study-level points and caveats: When a later analysis was performed, an Asian-associated ancestry cluster reportedly had fewer N-insertions than the 666-donor mean. One variant, a missense change in DCLRE1C, was linked in a later analysis to TCR beta V- and J-gene trimming.

Germline assignment: CDR1 MGHRA and CDR2 YSYEKL. V lost 1 base to trimming and J lost 5 bases, with 17 bases between them. The CDR3 has 17 amino acids. Sequencing input: PBMCs. The chain employs TRBV4-1 and TRBJ1-4; a possible D gene is TRBD1 (6 bases). The TCR sequence derives from a man aged 40-49 years in good health and CMV-seronegative. CDR3 amino acids: CASSQGLTGHRNEKLFF. The CDR3 region has the DNA TGCGCCAGCAGCCAAGGACTTACGGGACATCGGAATGAAAAACTGTTTTTT.